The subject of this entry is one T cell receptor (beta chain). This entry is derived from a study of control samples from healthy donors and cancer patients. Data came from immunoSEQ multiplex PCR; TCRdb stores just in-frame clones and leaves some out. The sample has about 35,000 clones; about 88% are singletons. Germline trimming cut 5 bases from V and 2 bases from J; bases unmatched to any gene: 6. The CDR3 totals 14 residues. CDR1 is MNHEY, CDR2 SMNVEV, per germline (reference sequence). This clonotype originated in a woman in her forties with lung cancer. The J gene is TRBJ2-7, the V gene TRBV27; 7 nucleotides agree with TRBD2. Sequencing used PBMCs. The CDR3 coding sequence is TGTGCCAGCAGTGTGGGGGAGGGACCCTACGAGCAGTACTTC. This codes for CASSVGEGPYEQYF.